This is a list of T cell receptor beta chains from one sample in a study of cytomegalovirus exposure and HLA in healthy donors. The protocol was immunoSEQ multiplex PCR, while the TCRdb copy is restricted to in-frame clones and leaves out a portion. Of approximately 130,000 clones in the sample, approximately 87% are singletons; the top ten hold about 5.5%. The sequenced sample was PBMCs. The receptors derive from a woman aged 25 to 39 in good health and CMV-seronegative. Both conserved end residues are part of each CDR3. The D gene is left open where the match is weak. Clone size is stated in some rows and not others, as once, few, many or a class when expanded.

D gene,J gene,V gene,clone size,CDR3 DNA,CDR3 protein
TRBD2,TRBJ2-7,TRBV29-1,-,TGCAGCGTTCGCGGGAGGGCCTTTTACGAGCAGTACTTC,CSVRGRAFYEQYF
TRBD1,TRBJ1-4,TRBV5-1,-,TGCGCCAGCAGCTTAGTTTCGACAGGGTATGAAAAACTGTTTTTT,CASSLVSTGYEKLFF
TRBD1,TRBJ1-2,TRBV19,once,TGTGCCAGTAGTATCGGGACAGGGGTTTATGGCTACACCTTC,CASSIGTGVYGYTF
-,TRBJ2-4,TRBV7-6,-,TGTGCCAGCAGCTCGAGGGGCGGGGTAGCCAAAAACATTCAGTACTTC,CASSSRGGVAKNIQYF
-,TRBJ2-1,TRBV7-7,-,TGTGCTAGCAGCTCCGTCAGCGGCCCCTACAATGAGCAGTTCTTC,CASSSVSGPYNEQFF
-,TRBJ2-5,TRBV7-9,once,TGTGCCAGCAGCTCCGAAGTGGCTTCCCAGTACTTC,CASSSEVASQYF
-,TRBJ2-1,TRBV9,-,TGTGCCAGCAGCGGCGGGCCCGGGGGCTACAATGAGCAGTTCTTC,CASSGGPGGYNEQFF
TRBD1,TRBJ2-7,TRBV29-1,-,TGCAGCGTTGATGGGATCCCGGACAGGGGATCCTACGAGCAGTACTTC,CSVDGIPDRGSYEQYF
-,TRBJ1-5,TRBV21-1,few,TGTGCCAGCAGCCACCCGGGTGAGGGTCCGGGGAGTTATAGCAATCAGCCCCAGCATTTT,CASSHPGEGPGSYSNQPQHF
-,TRBJ2-7,TRBV4-1,few,TGCGCCAGCAGCCAAGATTTTGGCCAGGGACTCTACGAGCAGTACTTC,CASSQDFGQGLYEQYF
TRBD1,TRBJ2-6,TRBV11-1,-,TGTGCCAGCAGCTCAGGACAGGGAAGGTATGGGGCCAACGTCCTGACTTTC,CASSSGQGRYGANVLTF
-,TRBJ1-2,TRBV15,-,TGTGCCACCAGCACTCAGGGATATGGCTACACCTTC,CATSTQGYGYTF
TRBD1,TRBJ2-3,TRBV7-2,-,TGTGCCAGCAGCCCCCGGACAGGGATTGTCGATACGCAGTATTTT,CASSPRTGIVDTQYF
-,TRBJ1-2,TRBV30,-,TGTGCCTGGAAAGCAGAGAGACTCTATGGCTACACCTTC,CAWKAERLYGYTF
TRBD1,TRBJ2-1,TRBV7-8,few,TGTGCCAGCAGCCCAGCGGAGGTAAGGGGGCGATTTGGGCCCAATGAGCAGTTCTTC,CASSPAEVRGRFGPNEQFF
-,TRBJ1-3,TRBV9,-,TGTGCCAGCAGCGTAGAATCCCTCCCTGACAGTGGAAACACCATATATTTT,CASSVESLPDSGNTIYF
-,TRBJ1-2,TRBV19,-,TGTGCCAGTAGTGACCCGGGATCGAGCTATGGCTACACCTTC,CASSDPGSSYGYTF
-,TRBJ1-2,TRBV19,-,TGTGCCACCCAAAGGGGCCTGCCTTATGGCTACACCTTC,CATQRGLPYGYTF
-,TRBJ1-1,TRBV18,-,TGTGCCAGCTCACCAAAGACAACCATTCGTCGCGAAGCTTTCTTT,CASSPKTTIRREAFF
TRBD1,TRBJ1-1,TRBV7-2,-,TGTGCCAGCAGGACAGGGGTTACTGAAGCTTTCTTT,CASRTGVTEAFF
-,TRBJ1-1,TRBV7-9,-,TGTGCCAGCAGCTTCCGACAGAAACCAGAAGCTTTCTTT,CASSFRQKPEAFF
-,TRBJ1-1,TRBV28,-,TGTGCCAGCATAACGACAGTGAACACTGAAGCTTTCTTT,CASITTVNTEAFF
-,TRBJ1-2,TRBV4-3,-,TGCGCCAGCAGCCAGAATCGGGCGCTCACAGGGATTCGAGGCTATGGCTACACCTTC,CASSQNRALTGIRGYGYTF
TRBD2,TRBJ2-7,TRBV5-6,-,TGTGCCAGCGGTAGCGGGGGGTCCTCCTACGAGCAGTACTTC,CASGSGGSSYEQYF
TRBD2,TRBJ2-3,TRBV15,-,TGTGCCACCAGCAGAGATCTAGCGGGCTCTAATACGCAGTATTTT,CATSRDLAGSNTQYF
-,TRBJ1-4,TRBV7-3,-,TGTGCCAGCAGCTTATATACGGTCGAAAAACTGTTTTTT,CASSLYTVEKLFF
TRBD2,TRBJ2-1,TRBV30,-,TGTGCCTGGACGGTGGGAGGGAGTATCCCGTTCTTC,CAWTVGGSIPFF
TRBD1,TRBJ2-7,TRBV7-6,-,TGTGCCAGCAGCTTATTTACAGGGGACTCCTACGAGCAGTACTTC,CASSLFTGDSYEQYF
TRBD1,TRBJ2-3,TRBV18,-,TGTGCCAGCTCACCACCGGTACAGGGGGGTACAGATACGCAGTATTTT,CASSPPVQGGTDTQYF
-,TRBJ2-7,TRBV4-1,-,TGCGCCAGCAGCCGTCCGGGACAAGACTACGAGCAGTACTTC,CASSRPGQDYEQYF
-,TRBJ1-5,TRBV5-6,-,TGTGCCAGCAGCTTTTGGGGGGGCAATCAGCCCCAGCATTTT,CASSFWGGNQPQHF
TRBD1,TRBJ2-3,TRBV19,-,TGTGCCAGTAGTAAGGGGACAGCCCGCCCGACAGATACGCAGTATTTT,CASSKGTARPTDTQYF
TRBD1,TRBJ2-1,TRBV11-2,-,TGTGCCAGCAGCGACTGGACAGGGGGGAACTACAATGAGCAGTTCTTC,CASSDWTGGNYNEQFF
TRBD1,TRBJ1-2,TRBV2,-,TGTGCCAGCAGTGCGGACACCGGGACAGGGATTTATGGCTACACCTTC,CASSADTGTGIYGYTF
-,TRBJ1-5,TRBV28,-,TGTGCCAGCAGCCACAGGGTCGGGGGCAATCAGCCCCAGCATTTT,CASSHRVGGNQPQHF
-,TRBJ2-1,TRBV2,-,TGTGCCAGCAGTGGGTCGGGGGAAATCTTCCATGAGCAGTTCTTC,CASSGSGEIFHEQFF
TRBD1,TRBJ1-3,TRBV14,-,TGTGCCAGCAGCCCGCTGACAGGGGGGCTCGCCATATATTTT,CASSPLTGGLAIYF
-,TRBJ1-4,TRBV7-9,few,TGTGCCAGCAGCAAAGCAATACAGGGATTGGGGGAAAAACTGTTTTTT,CASSKAIQGLGEKLFF
-,TRBJ1-2,TRBV2,once,TGTGCCAGCAGCCAGGGAAACCCCCGCTATGGCTACACCTTC,CASSQGNPRYGYTF